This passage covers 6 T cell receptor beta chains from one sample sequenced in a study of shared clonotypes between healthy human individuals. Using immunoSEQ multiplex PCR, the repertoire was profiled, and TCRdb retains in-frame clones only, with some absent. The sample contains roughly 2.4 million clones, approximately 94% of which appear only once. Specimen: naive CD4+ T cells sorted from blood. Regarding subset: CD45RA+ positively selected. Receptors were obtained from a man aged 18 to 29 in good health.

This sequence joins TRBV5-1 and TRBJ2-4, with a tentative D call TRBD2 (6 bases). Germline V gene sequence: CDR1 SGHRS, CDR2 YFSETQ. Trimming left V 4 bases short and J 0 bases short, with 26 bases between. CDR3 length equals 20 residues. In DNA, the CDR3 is TGCGCCAGCAGCCCGGGGGAACAGGATTCCGCAAACCTAGCCAAAAACATTCAGTACTTC. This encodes CASSPGEQDSANLAKNIQYF.

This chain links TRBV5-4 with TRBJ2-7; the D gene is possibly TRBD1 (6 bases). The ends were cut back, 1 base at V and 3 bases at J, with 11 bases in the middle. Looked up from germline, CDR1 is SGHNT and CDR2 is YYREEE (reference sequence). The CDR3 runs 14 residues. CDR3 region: CASSLWGQRYEQYF. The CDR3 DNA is TGTGCCAGCAGCTTGTGGGGGCAGCGCTACGAGCAGTACTTC. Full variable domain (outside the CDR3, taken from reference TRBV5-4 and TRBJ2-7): ETGVTQSPTHLIKTRGQQVTLRCSSQSGHNTVSWYQQALGQGPQFIFQYYREEENGRGNFPPRFSGLQFPNYSSELNVNALELDDSALYLCASSLWGQRYEQYFGPGTRLTVT.

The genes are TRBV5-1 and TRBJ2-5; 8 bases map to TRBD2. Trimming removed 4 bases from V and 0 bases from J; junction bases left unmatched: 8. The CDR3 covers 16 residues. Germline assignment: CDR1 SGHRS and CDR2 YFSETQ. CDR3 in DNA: TGCGCCAGCAGCAGGAGCGGGGGAGGGTACCAAGAGACCCAGTACTTC. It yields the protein CASSRSGGGYQETQYF.

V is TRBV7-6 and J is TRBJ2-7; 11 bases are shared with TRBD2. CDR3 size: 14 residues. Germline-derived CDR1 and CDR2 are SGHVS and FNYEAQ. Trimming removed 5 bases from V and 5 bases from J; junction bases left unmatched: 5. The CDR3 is CASSLSGGVHEQYF. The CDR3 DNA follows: TGTGCCAGCAGCCTTAGCGGGGGGGTCCACGAGCAGTACTTC.

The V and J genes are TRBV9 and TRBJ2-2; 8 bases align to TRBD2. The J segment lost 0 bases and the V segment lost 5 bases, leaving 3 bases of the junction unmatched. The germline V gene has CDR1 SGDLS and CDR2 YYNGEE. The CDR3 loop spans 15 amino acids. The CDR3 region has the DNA TGTGCCAGCAGGCCGGGACTAGCGAACACCGGGGAGCTGTTTTTT. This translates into CASRPGLANTGELFF.

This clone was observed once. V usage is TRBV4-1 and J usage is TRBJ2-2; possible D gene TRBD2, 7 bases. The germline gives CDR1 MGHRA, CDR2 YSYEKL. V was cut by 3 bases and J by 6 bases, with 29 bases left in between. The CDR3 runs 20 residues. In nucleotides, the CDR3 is TGCGCCAGCAGCCACCCGGCGGCGGGGAGGGGGGTAAGAACGTCCGGGGAGCTGTTTTTT. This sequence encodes CASSHPAAGRGVRTSGELFF.